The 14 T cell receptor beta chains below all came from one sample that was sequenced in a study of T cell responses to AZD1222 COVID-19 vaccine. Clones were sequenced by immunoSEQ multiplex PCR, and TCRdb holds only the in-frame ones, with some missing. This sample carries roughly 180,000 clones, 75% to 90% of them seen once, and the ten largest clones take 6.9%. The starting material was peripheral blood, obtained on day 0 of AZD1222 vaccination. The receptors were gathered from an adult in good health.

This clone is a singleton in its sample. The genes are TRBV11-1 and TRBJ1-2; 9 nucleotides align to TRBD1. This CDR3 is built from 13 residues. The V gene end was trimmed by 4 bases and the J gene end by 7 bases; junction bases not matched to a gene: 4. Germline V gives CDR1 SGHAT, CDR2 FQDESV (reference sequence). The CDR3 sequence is CASSSTGGVGYTF. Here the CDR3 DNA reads TGTGCCAGCAGCTCGACAGGGGGTGTTGGCTACACCTTC.

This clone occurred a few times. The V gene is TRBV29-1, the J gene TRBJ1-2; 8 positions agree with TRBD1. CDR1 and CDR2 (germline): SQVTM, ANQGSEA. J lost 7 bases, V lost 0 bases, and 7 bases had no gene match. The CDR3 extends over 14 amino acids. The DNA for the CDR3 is TGCAGCGTTGAAGACTGGACAGGGCTCCCTGGCTACACCTTC. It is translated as CSVEDWTGLPGYTF.

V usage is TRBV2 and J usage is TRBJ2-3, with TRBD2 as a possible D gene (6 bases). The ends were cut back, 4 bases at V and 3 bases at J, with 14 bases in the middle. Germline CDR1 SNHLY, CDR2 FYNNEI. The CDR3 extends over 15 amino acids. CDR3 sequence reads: CASSGRRGRTDTQYF. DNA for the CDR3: TGTGCCAGCAGTGGGCGGAGGGGCAGGACAGATACGCAGTATTTT. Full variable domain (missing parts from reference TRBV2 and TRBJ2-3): EPEVTQTPSHQVTQMGQEVILRCVPISNHLYFYWYRQILGQKVEFLVSFYNNEISEKSEIFDDQFSVERPDGSNFTLKIRSTKLEDSAMYFCASSGRRGRTDTQYFGPGTRLTVL.

The CDR3 bases are TGCGCCAGCAGACACGTGTTTGGAGAGTACAGTGCTTTCTTT. Translating it yields CASRHVFGEYSAFF. This chain connects TRBV4-1 to TRBJ1-1, with unresolved D. This CDR3 has 14 amino acids. Germline V gives CDR1 MGHRA, CDR2 YSYEKL. V lost 6 bases and J lost 11, with 22 bases in between.

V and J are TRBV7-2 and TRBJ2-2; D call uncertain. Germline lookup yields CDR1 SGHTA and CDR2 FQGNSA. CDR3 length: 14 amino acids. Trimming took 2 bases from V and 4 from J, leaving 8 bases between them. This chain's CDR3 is CASSLQASTGELFF. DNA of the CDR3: TGTGCCAGCAGCTTACAGGCTTCCACCGGGGAGCTGTTTTTT.

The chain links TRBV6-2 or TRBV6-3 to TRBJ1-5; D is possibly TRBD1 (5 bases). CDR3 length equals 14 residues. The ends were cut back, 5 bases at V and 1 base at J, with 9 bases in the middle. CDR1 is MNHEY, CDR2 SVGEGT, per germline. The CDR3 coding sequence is TGTGCCAGCAGTGACCGGGACAGCAATCAGCCCCAGCATTTT. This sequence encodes CASSDRDSNQPQHF.

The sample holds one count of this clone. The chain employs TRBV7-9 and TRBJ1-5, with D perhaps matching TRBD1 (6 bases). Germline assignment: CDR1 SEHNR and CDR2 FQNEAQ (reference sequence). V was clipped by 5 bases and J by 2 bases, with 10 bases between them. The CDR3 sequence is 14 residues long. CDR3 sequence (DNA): TGTGCCAGCAGCCCCCCAGGGGGCAATCAGCCCCAGCATTTT. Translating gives CASSPPGGNQPQHF.

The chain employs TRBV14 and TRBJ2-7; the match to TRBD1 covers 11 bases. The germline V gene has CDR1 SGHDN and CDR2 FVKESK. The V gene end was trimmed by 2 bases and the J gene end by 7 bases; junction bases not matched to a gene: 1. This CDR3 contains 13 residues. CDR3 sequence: CASSQRDRGEQYF. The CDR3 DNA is TGTGCCAGCAGCCAAAGGGACAGGGGGGAGCAGTACTTC.

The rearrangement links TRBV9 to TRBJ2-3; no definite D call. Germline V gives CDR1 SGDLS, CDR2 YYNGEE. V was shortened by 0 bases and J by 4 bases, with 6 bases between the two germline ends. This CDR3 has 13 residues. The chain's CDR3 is CASSVVVADTQYF. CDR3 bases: TGTGCCAGCAGCGTAGTAGTCGCAGATACGCAGTATTTT.

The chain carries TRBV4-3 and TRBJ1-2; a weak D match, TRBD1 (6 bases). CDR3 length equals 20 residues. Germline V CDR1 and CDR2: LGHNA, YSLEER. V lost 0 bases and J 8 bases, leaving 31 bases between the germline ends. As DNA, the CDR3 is TGCGCCAGCAGCCAAGATGATTACAGGGAGAGTCGGTCCCTCTCCGACGGCTACACCTTC. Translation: CASSQDDYRESRSLSDGYTF.

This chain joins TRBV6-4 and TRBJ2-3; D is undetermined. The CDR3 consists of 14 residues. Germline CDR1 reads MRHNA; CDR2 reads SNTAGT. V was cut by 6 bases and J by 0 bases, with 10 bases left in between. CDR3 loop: CASRRRSSTDTQYF. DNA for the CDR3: TGTGCCAGCAGACGGAGAAGTAGCACAGATACGCAGTATTTT.

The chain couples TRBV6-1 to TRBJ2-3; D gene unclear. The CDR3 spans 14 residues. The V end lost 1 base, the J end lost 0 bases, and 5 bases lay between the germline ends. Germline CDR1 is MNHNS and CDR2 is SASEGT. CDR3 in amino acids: CASSEVASTDTQYF. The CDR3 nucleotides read TGTGCCAGCAGTGAAGTGGCTAGCACAGATACGCAGTATTTT.

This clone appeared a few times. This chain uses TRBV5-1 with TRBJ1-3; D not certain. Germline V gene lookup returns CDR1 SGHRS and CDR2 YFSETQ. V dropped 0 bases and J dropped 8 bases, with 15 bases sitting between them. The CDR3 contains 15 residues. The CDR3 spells CASSLDAALGDTIYF. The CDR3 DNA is TGCGCCAGCAGCTTGGATGCGGCGTTGGGAGACACCATATATTTT.

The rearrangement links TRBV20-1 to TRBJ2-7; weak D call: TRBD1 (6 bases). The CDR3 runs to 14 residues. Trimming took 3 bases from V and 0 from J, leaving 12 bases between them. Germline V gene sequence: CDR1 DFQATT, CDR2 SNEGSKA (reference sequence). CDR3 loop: CSASLGGSSYEQYF. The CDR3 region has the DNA TGCAGTGCTAGTTTAGGGGGTAGCTCCTACGAGCAGTACTTC.